The rows below give T cell receptor beta chains drawn from one sample of a study of T cells in Graves' hyperthyroidism and ophthalmopathy. One entry per CDR3 protein results from TCRdb running MiXCR on the multiplex PCR reads. The sample holds roughly 700,000 distinct CDR3 sequences, 14% seen once. Source material: blood. Receptors originate from a woman aged 18-29 years with Graves' hyperthyroidism. Both conserved end residues are part of each CDR3. A D gene is named only where the DNA matches it firmly. The size field is filled for only some rows; it gives once, few, many or a size class.

v_gene	d_gene	abundance	j_gene	CDR3aa	CDR3nt
TRBV4-3	NA	many	TRBJ2-3	CASSQDLGLRRTDTQYF	TGCGCCAGCAGCCAGGACCTTGGTCTCAGACGCACAGATACGCAGTATTTT
TRBV10-3	NA	few	TRBJ2-2	CAISEGVLVDTGELFF	TGTGCCATCAGTGAGGGCGTGTTGGTGGACACCGGGGAGCTGTTTTTT
TRBV29-1	TRBD1	NA	TRBJ2-7	CSAGQGAGYEQYF	TGCAGCGCGGGACAGGGGGCCGGCTACGAGCAGTACTTC
TRBV20-1	NA	many	TRBJ2-7	CSAREPSSYEQYF	TGCAGTGCTAGAGAGCCCAGTTCCTACGAGCAGTACTTC
TRBV9	NA	few	TRBJ1-2	CASSVGGVDQYGYTF	TGTGCCAGCAGCGTAGGAGGGGTGGATCAATATGGCTACACCTTC
TRBV10-3	TRBD2	many	TRBJ2-1	CATNPTLLGGRGDNEQFF	TGTGCCACCAACCCAACCTTACTTGGCGGGAGGGGAGATAATGAGCAGTTCTTC
TRBV6-2/TRBV6-3	NA	many	TRBJ2-7	CASSYSSLGRSYEQYF	TGTGCCAGCAGTTACTCGAGTCTCGGACGGAGTTACGAGCAGTACTTC
TRBV6-1	NA	NA	TRBJ2-7	CASRDDLVATYEQYF	TGTGCCAGCAGGGACGACTTGGTAGCGACCTACGAGCAGTACTTC
TRBV7-2	NA	many	TRBJ2-3	CASSPWVTDTQYF	TGTGCCAGCAGCCCGTGGGTCACAGATACGCAGTATTTT
TRBV20-1	NA	few	TRBJ2-5	CSARGRGSGETQYF	TGCAGTGCTAGAGGGCGGGGATCTGGAGAGACCCAGTACTTC
TRBV11-2	TRBD1	many	TRBJ2-5	CASSLTRDREYGTQYF	TGTGCCAGCAGCTTGACAAGGGACAGGGAGTATGGGACCCAGTACTTC
TRBV25-1	NA	NA	TRBJ2-7	CASSPAGGEDEQYF	TGTGCCAGCAGTCCTGCAGGCGGGGAGGACGAGCAGTACTTC
TRBV10-3	TRBD1	NA	TRBJ1-5	CAISEATGNQPQHF	TGTGCCATCAGTGAGGCGACAGGGAATCAGCCCCAGCATTTT
TRBV18	TRBD1	NA	TRBJ1-5	CASSPFGTGDNQPQHF	TGTGCCAGCTCGCCTTTCGGGACAGGGGATAATCAGCCCCAGCATTTT
TRBV12-3/TRBV12-4	TRBD1	few	TRBJ1-2	CASSPDRLYGYTF	TGTGCCAGCAGTCCGGACAGGCTTTATGGCTACACCTTC
TRBV6-1	NA	NA	TRBJ2-1	CASSFTGGVYNEQFF	TGTGCCAGCAGTTTTACAGGGGGGGTTTACAATGAGCAGTTCTTC
TRBV18	NA	many	TRBJ1-2	CASSPRRGVQEGYTF	TGTGCCAGCTCACCCCGCAGGGGCGTTCAGGAGGGCTACACCTTC
TRBV7-9	NA	many	TRBJ2-5	CASSLNRQETQYF	TGTGCCAGCAGCCTAAACCGCCAAGAGACCCAGTACTTC
TRBV7-3	NA	few	TRBJ2-2	CASSIDRTTGELFF	TGTGCCAGCAGCATAGACAGGACCACCGGGGAGCTGTTTTTT
TRBV28	NA	many	TRBJ2-7	CASSFRSGPHEQYF	TGTGCCAGCAGTTTCCGTAGCGGTCCCCACGAGCAGTACTTC
TRBV29-1	TRBD2	few	TRBJ2-3	CSASGLAGPDTQYF	TGCAGCGCCTCGGGACTAGCGGGGCCAGATACGCAGTATTTT
TRBV7-2	TRBD2	many	TRBJ2-7	CASSPVDGRYYEQYF	TGTGCCAGCAGCCCCGTTGACGGGAGGTACTACGAGCAGTACTTC
TRBV5-6	TRBD1	many	TRBJ2-7	CASSLGTGVYEQYF	TGTGCCAGCAGTCTGGGGACAGGGGTCTACGAGCAGTACTTC
TRBV18	NA	many	TRBJ2-3	CASSPGQVKTQYF	TGTGCCAGCTCACCAGGGCAGGTTAAAACGCAGTATTTT
TRBV12-3/TRBV12-4	NA	few	TRBJ2-1	CASSEYAGARGEQFF	TGTGCCAGCAGCGAGTACGCCGGGGCGAGGGGTGAGCAGTTCTTC
TRBV20-1	NA	many	TRBJ2-1	CSARDWSVNEQFF	TGCAGTGCTAGAGATTGGTCTGTCAATGAGCAGTTCTTC
TRBV9	NA	NA	TRBJ2-1	CASSVGWTRPTIEQFF	TGTGCCAGCAGCGTAGGTTGGACTCGCCCGACCATTGAGCAGTTCTTC
TRBV3-1	TRBD2	many	TRBJ2-1	CASSQDFASGYNEQFF	TGTGCCAGCAGCCAAGATTTCGCTAGCGGCTACAATGAGCAGTTCTTC
TRBV7-8	TRBD2	many	TRBJ2-7	CASSLAAPVTSGSSYEQYF	TGTGCCAGCAGCTTAGCGGCACCGGTCACTAGCGGGAGCTCCTACGAGCAGTACTTC
TRBV12-3/TRBV12-4	TRBD1	many	TRBJ2-2	CASSLPGGSGELFF	TGTGCCAGCAGTCTCCCAGGGGGATCCGGGGAGCTGTTTTTT
TRBV20-1	NA	NA	TRBJ2-5	CSARGRARGGGETQYF	TGCAGTGCTAGAGGGAGGGCGAGGGGGGGCGGGGAGACCCAGTACTTC
TRBV18	TRBD1	NA	TRBJ2-7	CASSRGTGAGLAVYEQYF	TGTGCCAGCTCACGAGGGACAGGGGCCGGGCTCGCGGTCTACGAGCAGTACTTC
TRBV6-2/TRBV6-3	NA	few	TRBJ1-1	CASSYRVGNTEAFF	TGTGCCAGCAGTTACCGGGTGGGGAACACTGAAGCTTTCTTT
TRBV12-3/TRBV12-4	NA	many	TRBJ1-1	CASSHEKSSEAFF	TGTGCCAGCAGCCACGAGAAGTCTTCTGAAGCTTTCTTT
TRBV6-2/TRBV6-3	NA	NA	TRBJ2-1	CASSPLPQSSYNEQFF	TGTGCCAGCAGTCCCCTCCCGCAGAGCTCCTACAATGAGCAGTTCTTC
TRBV3-1	TRBD2	NA	TRBJ2-7	CASSQGPLAGAGEQYF	TGTGCCAGCAGCCAAGGCCCACTAGCGGGAGCTGGCGAGCAGTACTTC